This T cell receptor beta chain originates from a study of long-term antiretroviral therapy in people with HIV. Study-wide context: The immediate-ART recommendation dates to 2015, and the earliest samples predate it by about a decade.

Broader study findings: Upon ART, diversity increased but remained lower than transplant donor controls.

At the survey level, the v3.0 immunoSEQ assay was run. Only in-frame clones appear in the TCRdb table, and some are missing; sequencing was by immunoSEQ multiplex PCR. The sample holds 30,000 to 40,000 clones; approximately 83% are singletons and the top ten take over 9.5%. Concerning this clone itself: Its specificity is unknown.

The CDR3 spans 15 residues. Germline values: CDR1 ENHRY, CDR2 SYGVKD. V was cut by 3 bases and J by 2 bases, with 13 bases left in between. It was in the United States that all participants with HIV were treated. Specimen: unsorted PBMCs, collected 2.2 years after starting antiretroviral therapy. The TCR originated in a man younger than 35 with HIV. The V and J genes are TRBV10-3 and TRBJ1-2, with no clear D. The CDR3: CAISDSQSGNYGYTF. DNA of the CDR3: TGTGCCATCAGTGACTCGCAATCGGGGAACTATGGCTACACCTTC.